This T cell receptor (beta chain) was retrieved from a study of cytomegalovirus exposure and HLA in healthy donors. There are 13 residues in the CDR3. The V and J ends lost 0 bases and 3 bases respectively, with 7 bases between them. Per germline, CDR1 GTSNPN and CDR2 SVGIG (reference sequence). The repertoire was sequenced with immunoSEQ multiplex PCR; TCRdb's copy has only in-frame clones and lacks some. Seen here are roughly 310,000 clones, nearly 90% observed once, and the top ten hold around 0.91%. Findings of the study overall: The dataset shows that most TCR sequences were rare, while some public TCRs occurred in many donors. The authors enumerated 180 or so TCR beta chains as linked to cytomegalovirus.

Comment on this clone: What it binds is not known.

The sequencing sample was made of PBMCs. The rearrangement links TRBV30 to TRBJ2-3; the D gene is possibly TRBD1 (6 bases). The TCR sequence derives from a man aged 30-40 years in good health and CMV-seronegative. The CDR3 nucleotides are TGTGCCTGGAGTGTACAGGGAACAGATACGCAGTATTTT. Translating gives CAWSVQGTDTQYF.